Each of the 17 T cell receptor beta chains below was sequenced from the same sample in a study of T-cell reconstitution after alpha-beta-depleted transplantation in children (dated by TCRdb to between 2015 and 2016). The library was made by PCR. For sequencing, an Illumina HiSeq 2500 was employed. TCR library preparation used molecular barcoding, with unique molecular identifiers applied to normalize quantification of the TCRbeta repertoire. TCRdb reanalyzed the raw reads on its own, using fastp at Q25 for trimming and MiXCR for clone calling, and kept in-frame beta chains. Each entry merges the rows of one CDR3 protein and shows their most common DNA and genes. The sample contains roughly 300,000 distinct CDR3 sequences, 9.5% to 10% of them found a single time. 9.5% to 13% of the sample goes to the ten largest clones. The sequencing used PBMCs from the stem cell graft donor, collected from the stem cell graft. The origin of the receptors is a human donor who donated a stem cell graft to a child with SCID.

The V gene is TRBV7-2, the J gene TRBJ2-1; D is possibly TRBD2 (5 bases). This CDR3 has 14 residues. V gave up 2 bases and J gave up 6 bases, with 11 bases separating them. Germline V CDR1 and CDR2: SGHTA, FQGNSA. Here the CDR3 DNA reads TGTGCCAGCAGCTTAACTAGAGACGGCAATGAGCAGTTCTTC. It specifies CASSLTRDGNEQFF.

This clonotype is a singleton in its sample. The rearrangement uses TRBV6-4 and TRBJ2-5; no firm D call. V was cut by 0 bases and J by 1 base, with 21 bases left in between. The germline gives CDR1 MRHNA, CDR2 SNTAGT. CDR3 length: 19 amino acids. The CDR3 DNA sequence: TGTGCCAGCAGTGACTCGAGCTGGTCGGTCGACCGATGCCAAGAGACCCAGTACTTC. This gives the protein CASSDSSWSVDRCQETQYF.

The CDR3 spells CAISERQGGEQYF. The CDR3, as DNA: TGTGCCATCAGTGAACGGCAGGGCGGCGAGCAGTACTTC. This chain links TRBV10-3 with TRBJ2-7, with a weak D call TRBD1 (5 bases). There are 13 residues in the CDR3. The V end was cut by 3 bases, the J end by 6 bases, with 12 bases between. Germline CDR1 is ENHRY and CDR2 is SYGVKD.

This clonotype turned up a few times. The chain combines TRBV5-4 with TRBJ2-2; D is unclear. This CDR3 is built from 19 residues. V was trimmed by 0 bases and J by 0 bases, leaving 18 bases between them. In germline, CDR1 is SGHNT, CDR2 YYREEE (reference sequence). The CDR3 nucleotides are TGTGCCAGCAGCTTGGGAGCTCCTGGCCAGACTGCGAACACCGGGGAGCTGTTTTTT. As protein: CASSLGAPGQTANTGELFF.

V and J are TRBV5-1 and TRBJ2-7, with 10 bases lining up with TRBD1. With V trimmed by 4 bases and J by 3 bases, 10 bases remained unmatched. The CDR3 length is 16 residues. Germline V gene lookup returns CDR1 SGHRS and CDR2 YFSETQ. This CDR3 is CASSAPTGGRDYEQYF. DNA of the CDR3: TGCGCCAGCAGCGCCCCGACAGGGGGCAGGGACTACGAGCAGTACTTC.

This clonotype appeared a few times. The CDR3 here is CASSVEASGGASYNEQFF. DNA for the CDR3: TGTGCCAGCAGCGTAGAAGCTAGCGGGGGGGCTTCCTACAATGAGCAGTTCTTC. The chain is built from TRBV9 and TRBJ2-1; TRBD2 matches at 12 bases. Trimming cost V 0 bases and J 1 base; bases outside gene matches: 5. From germline, CDR1 is SGDLS and CDR2 YYNGEE. The CDR3 spans 18 residues.

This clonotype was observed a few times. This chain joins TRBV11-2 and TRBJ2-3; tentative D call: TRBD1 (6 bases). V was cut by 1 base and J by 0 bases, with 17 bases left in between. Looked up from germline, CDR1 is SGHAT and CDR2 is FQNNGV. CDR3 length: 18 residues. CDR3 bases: TGTGCCAGCAGCTTAGTATACAGGGCCCCAACTAGCACAGATACGCAGTATTTT. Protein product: CASSLVYRAPTSTDTQYF.

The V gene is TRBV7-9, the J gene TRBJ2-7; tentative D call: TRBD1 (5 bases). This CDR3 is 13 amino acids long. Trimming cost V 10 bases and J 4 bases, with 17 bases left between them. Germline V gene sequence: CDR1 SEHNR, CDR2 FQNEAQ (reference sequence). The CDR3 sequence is CAMSPGNEYEQYF. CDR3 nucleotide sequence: TGTGCCATGAGCCCAGGGAACGAATACGAGCAGTACTTC.

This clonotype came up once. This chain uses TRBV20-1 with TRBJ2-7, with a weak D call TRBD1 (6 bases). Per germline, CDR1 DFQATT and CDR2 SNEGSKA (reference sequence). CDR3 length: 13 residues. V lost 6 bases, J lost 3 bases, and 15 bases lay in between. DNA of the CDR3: TGCAGTGCCAAGACAGGTTTGGGCTACGAGCAGTACTTC. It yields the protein CSAKTGLGYEQYF.

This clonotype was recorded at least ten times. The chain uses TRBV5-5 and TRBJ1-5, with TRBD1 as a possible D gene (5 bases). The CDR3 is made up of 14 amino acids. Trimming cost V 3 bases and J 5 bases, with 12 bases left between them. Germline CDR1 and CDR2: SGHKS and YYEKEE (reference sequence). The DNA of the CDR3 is TGTGCCAGCAGCTCGGGGCAGGGACATCAGCCCCAGCATTTT. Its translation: CASSSGQGHQPQHF.

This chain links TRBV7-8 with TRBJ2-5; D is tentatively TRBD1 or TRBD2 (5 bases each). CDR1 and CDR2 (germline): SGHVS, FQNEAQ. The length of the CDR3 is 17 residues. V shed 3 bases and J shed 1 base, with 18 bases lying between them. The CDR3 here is CASSFLPGGPGQETQYF. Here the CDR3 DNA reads TGTGCCAGCAGCTTCCTCCCTGGGGGACCCGGCCAAGAGACCCAGTACTTC.

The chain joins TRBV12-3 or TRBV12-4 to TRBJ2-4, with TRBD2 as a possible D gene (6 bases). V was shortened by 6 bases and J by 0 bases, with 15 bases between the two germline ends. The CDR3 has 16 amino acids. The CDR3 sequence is CASRSGGFLAKNIQYF. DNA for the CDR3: TGTGCCAGCAGGTCCGGGGGTTTTTTAGCCAAAAACATTCAGTACTTC.

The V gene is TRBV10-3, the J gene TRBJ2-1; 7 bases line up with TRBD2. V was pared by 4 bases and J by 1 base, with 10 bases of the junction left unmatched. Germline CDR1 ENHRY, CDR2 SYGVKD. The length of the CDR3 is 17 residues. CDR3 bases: TGTGCCATCAGTGCCCCCCCCGGGGAGGGGTCCTACAATGAGCAGTTCTTC. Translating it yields CAISAPPGEGSYNEQFF.

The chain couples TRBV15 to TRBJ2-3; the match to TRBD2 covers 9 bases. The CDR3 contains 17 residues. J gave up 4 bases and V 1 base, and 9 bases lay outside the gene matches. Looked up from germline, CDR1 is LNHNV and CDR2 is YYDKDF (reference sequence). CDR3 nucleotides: TGTGCCACCAGCAGAGCTATAGCGGGGGAGGACGCAGATACGCAGTATTTT. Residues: CATSRAIAGEDADTQYF.

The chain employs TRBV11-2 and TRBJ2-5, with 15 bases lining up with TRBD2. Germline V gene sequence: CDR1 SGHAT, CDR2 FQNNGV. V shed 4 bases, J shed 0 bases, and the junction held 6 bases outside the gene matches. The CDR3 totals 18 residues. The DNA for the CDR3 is TGTGCCAGCAGCTCCGGACTAGCGGGGGGGCCGGACCAAGAGACCCAGTACTTC. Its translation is CASSSGLAGGPDQETQYF.

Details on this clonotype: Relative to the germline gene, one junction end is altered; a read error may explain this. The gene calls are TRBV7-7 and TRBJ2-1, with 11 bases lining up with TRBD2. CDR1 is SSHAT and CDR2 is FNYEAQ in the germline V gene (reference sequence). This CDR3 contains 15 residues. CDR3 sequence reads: CASSSASGGHNEQFF. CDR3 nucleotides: TGTGCTAGCAGCTCAGCTAGCGGGGGGCACAATGAGCAGTTCTTC.

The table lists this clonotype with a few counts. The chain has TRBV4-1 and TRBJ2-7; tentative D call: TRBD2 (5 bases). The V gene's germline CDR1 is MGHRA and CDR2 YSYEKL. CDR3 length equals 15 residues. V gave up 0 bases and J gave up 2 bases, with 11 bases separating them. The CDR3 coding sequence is TGCGCCAGCAGCCAAGAATCAGCGGCAACCTACGAGCAGTACTTC. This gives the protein CASSQESAATYEQYF.